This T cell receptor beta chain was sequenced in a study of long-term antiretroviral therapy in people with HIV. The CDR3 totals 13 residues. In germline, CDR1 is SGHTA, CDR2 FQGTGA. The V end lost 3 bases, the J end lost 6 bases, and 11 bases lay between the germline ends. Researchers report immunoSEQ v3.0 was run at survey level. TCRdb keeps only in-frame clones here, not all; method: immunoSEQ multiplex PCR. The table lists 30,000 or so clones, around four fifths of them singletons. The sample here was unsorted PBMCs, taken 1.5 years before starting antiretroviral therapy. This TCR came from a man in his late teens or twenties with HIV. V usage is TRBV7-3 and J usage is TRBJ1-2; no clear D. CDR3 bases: TGTGCCAGCAGCTTCACCAACGGAGATGGCTACACCTTC. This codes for CASSFTNGDGYTF.